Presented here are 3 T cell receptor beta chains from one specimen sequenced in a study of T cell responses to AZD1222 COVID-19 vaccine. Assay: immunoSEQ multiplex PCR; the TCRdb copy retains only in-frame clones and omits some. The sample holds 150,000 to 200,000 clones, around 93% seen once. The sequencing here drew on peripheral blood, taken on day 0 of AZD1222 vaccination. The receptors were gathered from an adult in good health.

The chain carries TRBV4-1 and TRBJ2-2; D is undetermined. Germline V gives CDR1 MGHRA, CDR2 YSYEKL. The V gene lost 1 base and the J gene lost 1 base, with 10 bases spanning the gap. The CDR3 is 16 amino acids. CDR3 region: CASSQGKGWNTGELFF. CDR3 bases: TGCGCCAGCAGCCAAGGTAAGGGCTGGAACACCGGGGAGCTGTTTTTT.

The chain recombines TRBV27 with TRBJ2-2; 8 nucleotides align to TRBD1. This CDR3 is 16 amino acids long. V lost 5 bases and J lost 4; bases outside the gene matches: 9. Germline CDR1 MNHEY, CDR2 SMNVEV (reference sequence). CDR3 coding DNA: TGTGCCAGCAGTATCGACAGGGGTTACGGCACCGGGGAGCTGTTTTTT. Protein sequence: CASSIDRGYGTGELFF.

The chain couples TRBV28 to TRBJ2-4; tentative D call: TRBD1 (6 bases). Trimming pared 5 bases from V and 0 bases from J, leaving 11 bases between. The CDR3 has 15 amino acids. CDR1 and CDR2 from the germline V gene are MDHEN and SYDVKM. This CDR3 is CASSATGKAKNIQYF. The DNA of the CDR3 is TGTGCCAGCAGTGCTACAGGGAAAGCCAAAAACATTCAGTACTTC.